A single sample gave rise to the 10 T cell receptor beta chains below, sequenced in a study of shared clonotypes between healthy human individuals. Some clones are missing from TCRdb's copy, which holds only in-frame ones; the method was immunoSEQ multiplex PCR. In the table there are around 500,000 clones, around 79% of which are singletons. Specimen: PBMCs. The source of these receptors is a woman aged 40 to 49 in good health. Some clones in this sample may be carry-over from other donors' samples.

The V call is TRBV10-3, the J call TRBJ2-2; 9 nucleotides line up with TRBD2. Germline CDR1 reads ENHRY; CDR2 reads SYGVKD. This CDR3 has 15 amino acids. The trim removed 0 bases at V and 8 bases at J, leaving 4 bases unmatched. The CDR3 loop is CAISESREGRGELFF. CDR3 DNA sequence: TGTGCCATCAGTGAGTCGCGGGAGGGCCGAGGGGAGCTGTTTTTT.

This rearrangement joins TRBV28 to TRBJ1-2; perhaps TRBD1 as D (5 bases). The CDR3 runs 10 residues. Germline CDR1 reads MDHEN; CDR2 reads SYDVKM. Trimming pared 6 bases from V and 7 bases from J, leaving 6 bases between. The CDR3 loop reads CASRGLGYTF. DNA of the CDR3: TGTGCCAGCAGGGGACTTGGCTACACCTTC.

This chain uses TRBV25-1 with TRBJ2-7; 11 bases are a match to TRBD1. V trimming: 8 bases; J trimming: 7 bases; junction bases outside the gene matches: 7. Germline CDR1 reads MGHDK; CDR2 reads SYGVNS. The CDR3 sequence is 13 residues long. The CDR3, as DNA: TGTGCCAGCTGGGGGGACAGGGGGGAAGAGCAGTACTTC. It translates to CASWGDRGEEQYF.

The chain has TRBV29-1 and TRBJ2-4; D is unclear. CDR1 and CDR2 from the germline V gene are SQVTM and ANQGSEA. The CDR3 is 14 amino acids. The ends were cut back, 4 bases at V and 1 base at J, with 11 bases in the middle. For the CDR3, the DNA is TGCAGCGTTGTGGGCCGGCAGGCCAAAAACATTCAGTACTTC. It is translated as CSVVGRQAKNIQYF.

This CDR3 reads CASSYGGEQFF. The CDR3 bases are TGTGCCAGCAGTTACGGCGGTGAGCAGTTCTTC. The chain joins TRBV6-5 to TRBJ2-1, with D unresolved. V dropped 2 bases and J dropped 9 bases, with 5 bases sitting between them. The CDR3 runs 11 residues. Germline values: CDR1 MNHEY, CDR2 SVGAGI.

This clone was observed a handful of times. J is TRBJ2-3 and V is TRBV7-3; 7 positions match TRBD2. The CDR3 is made up of 14 amino acids. V lost 0 bases to trimming and J lost 6 bases; unmatched junction nucleotides: 3. Looked up from germline, CDR1 is SGHTA and CDR2 is FQGTGA. The CDR3 spells CASSLTGGLDTQYF. CDR3 DNA: TGTGCCAGCAGCTTAACGGGAGGGTTGGATACGCAGTATTTT.

The CDR3 region is CASSTGQGTYEQYF. The CDR3 DNA follows: TGCGCCAGCAGCACGGGACAGGGGACGTACGAGCAGTACTTC. V usage is TRBV5-1 and J usage is TRBJ2-7; TRBD1 aligns across 10 bases. Germline CDR1 is SGHRS and CDR2 is YFSETQ. There are 14 residues in the CDR3. V gave up 4 bases and J gave up 4 bases; unmatched junction bases: 5.

This sequence joins TRBV27 and TRBJ2-7; D possibly corresponds to TRBD2 (5 bases). The V gene lost 1 base and the J gene lost 7 bases, with 11 bases spanning the gap. The CDR3 contains 13 residues. Germline V CDR1 and CDR2: MNHEY, SMNVEV (reference sequence). CDR3 DNA: TGTGCCAGCAGTTTATTCTCTGGAGGTGAGCAGTACTTC. Translated, it gives CASSLFSGGEQYF.

The J gene is TRBJ1-1, the V gene TRBV6-1; D is undetermined. CDR1 and CDR2 (germline): MNHNS, SASEGT. V was shortened by 1 base and J by 1 base, with 10 bases between the two germline ends. The CDR3 has 15 amino acids. The chain's CDR3 is CASSEDAGSNTEAFF. CDR3 sequence (DNA): TGTGCCAGCAGTGAAGACGCGGGTTCGAACACTGAAGCTTTCTTT.

The chain carries TRBV5-6 and TRBJ1-4, with a possible D match to TRBD1 (5 bases). Trimming took 4 bases from V and 5 from J, leaving 15 bases between them. CDR1 SGHDT and CDR2 YYEEEE come from the germline V gene. The CDR3 covers 15 residues. CDR3 coding DNA: TGTGCCAGCAGCCAAGGGACTATCGGGAATGAAAAACTGTTTTTT. It yields the protein CASSQGTIGNEKLFF. Filled out from reference TRBV5-6 and TRBJ1-4, the complete variable domain reads DAGVTQSPTHLIKTRGQQVTLRCSPKSGHDTVSWYQQALGQGPQFIFQYYEEEERQRGNFPDRFSGHQFPNYSSELNVNALLLGDSALYLCASSQGTIGNEKLFFGSGTQLSVL.